Listed below are T cell receptor beta chains from one sample, sequenced in a study of T-cell memory formation after mild COVID-19. TCRdb fed the 5' RACE reads into MiXCR, producing one record per CDR3 protein. The sample holds some 120,000 distinct CDR3 sequences, about a sixth seen once. The sequenced sample was PBMCs or a T cell subset sorted from them (not recorded which). Every receptor here comes from a young man who had mild COVID-19 (a few samples of this study predate the infection). Cell type and time point are not known. Each CDR3 is given with its conserved first and last residue. Fields, in order: J gene, clone size, D gene, V gene, CDR3 protein, CDR3 DNA. The D gene is left open where the match is weak. Clone size is given for some rows only: seen once, a few or many times, or a class if the clone is expanded.

J: TRBJ2-5
size: NA
D: NA
V: TRBV24-1
CDR3: CATSDSSRIETQYF
DNA: TGTGCCACCAGTGATTCTTCCAGGATCGAGACCCAGTACTTC

J: TRBJ2-3
size: NA
D: TRBD2
V: TRBV5-1
CDR3: CASSLRLAGALPRMGTQYF
DNA: TGCGCCAGCAGCTTGAGGCTAGCGGGGGCATTGCCCCGGATGGGTACGCAGTATTTT

J: TRBJ2-1
size: NA
D: TRBD2
V: TRBV7-2
CDR3: CASSLLQRGISNEQFF
DNA: TGTGCCAGCAGCTTGCTGCAGCGGGGTATCTCCAATGAGCAGTTCTTC

J: TRBJ2-2
size: few
D: NA
V: TRBV12-3/TRBV12-4
CDR3: CASSSFSAGELFF
DNA: TGTGCCAGCAGCTCCTTTAGCGCCGGGGAGCTGTTTTTT

J: TRBJ1-5
size: few
D: NA
V: TRBV6-2/TRBV6-3
CDR3: CASSYPPREGGNQPQHF
DNA: TGTGCCAGCAGTTACCCGCCTCGGGAGGGAGGGAATCAGCCCCAGCATTTT

J: TRBJ2-5
size: few
D: NA
V: TRBV9
CDR3: CASSVVPGETQYF
DNA: TGTGCCAGCAGCGTAGTCCCGGGAGAGACCCAGTACTTC

J: TRBJ2-1
size: many
D: TRBD1
V: TRBV5-4
CDR3: CASSWYGQGIPFF
DNA: TGTGCCAGCAGCTGGTACGGACAGGGTATCCCGTTCTTC

J: TRBJ2-3
size: few
D: NA
V: TRBV4-3
CDR3: CASSPSGGGPGDTQYF
DNA: TGCGCCAGCAGCCCCTCCGGAGGGGGTCCCGGAGATACGCAGTATTTT

J: TRBJ2-3
size: few
D: TRBD2
V: TRBV12-5
CDR3: CASGLVLAGASDTQYF
DNA: TGTGCTAGTGGTTTGGTACTAGCGGGGGCCTCAGATACGCAGTATTTT

J: TRBJ2-5
size: NA
D: NA
V: TRBV7-2
CDR3: CASSLGLGSETQYF
DNA: TGTGCCAGCAGCTTAGGGCTGGGGAGTGAGACCCAGTACTTC

J: TRBJ2-6
size: few
D: NA
V: TRBV7-9
CDR3: CASSFTGTGANVLTF
DNA: TGTGCCAGCAGCTTTACAGGGACTGGGGCCAACGTCCTGACTTTC

J: TRBJ2-7
size: once
D: NA
V: TRBV5-1
CDR3: CASSLWGIGGDEQYF
DNA: TGCGCCAGCAGCTTGTGGGGCATAGGAGGCGACGAGCAGTACTTC

J: TRBJ2-5
size: many
D: NA
V: TRBV4-3
CDR3: CASSQDLYQETQYF
DNA: TGCGCCAGCAGCCAAGACCTCTACCAAGAGACCCAGTACTTC

J: TRBJ2-1
size: many
D: TRBD2
V: TRBV12-3/TRBV12-4
CDR3: CASSSLAGGSGFF
DNA: TGTGCCAGCAGTTCACTAGCGGGGGGCTCCGGGTTCTTC

J: TRBJ2-4
size: few
D: NA
V: TRBV7-3
CDR3: CASSPSAKNIQYF
DNA: TGTGCCAGCAGTCCCTCAGCCAAAAACATTCAGTACTTC

J: TRBJ2-5
size: NA
D: NA
V: TRBV7-2
CDR3: CASSTQGDGTQYF
DNA: TGTGCCAGCAGCACTCAGGGAGATGGGACCCAGTACTTC

J: TRBJ1-1
size: NA
D: NA
V: TRBV2
CDR3: CASSEGAGTEAFF
DNA: TGTGCCAGCAGTGAAGGGGCGGGCACTGAAGCTTTCTTT

J: TRBJ2-3
size: few
D: NA
V: TRBV11-2
CDR3: CASSLEHTDTQYF
DNA: TGTGCCAGCAGCTTAGAACACACAGATACGCAGTATTTT

J: TRBJ2-3
size: few
D: NA
V: TRBV4-3
CDR3: CASSRAGRTSGDTQYF
DNA: TGCGCCAGCAGCCGGGCAGGGAGGACCTCGGGAGATACGCAGTATTTT

J: TRBJ2-1
size: NA
D: TRBD1
V: TRBV6-1
CDR3: CASSALAGDRGRGEQFF
DNA: TGTGCCAGCAGTGCACTCGCAGGGGACAGGGGAAGGGGCGAGCAGTTCTTC

J: TRBJ1-5
size: NA
D: NA
V: TRBV4-3
CDR3: CASSLTFGNQPQHF
DNA: TGCGCCAGCAGCCTAACATTCGGCAATCAGCCCCAGCATTTT

J: TRBJ2-1
size: NA
D: NA
V: TRBV5-5
CDR3: CASSFGGARNEQFF
DNA: TGTGCCAGCAGCTTTGGGGGGGCCCGCAATGAGCAGTTCTTC

J: TRBJ1-6
size: many
D: NA
V: TRBV12-3/TRBV12-4
CDR3: CASTPADNSPLHF
DNA: TGTGCCAGCACCCCAGCAGATAATTCACCCCTCCACTTT

J: TRBJ2-7
size: few
D: TRBD1
V: TRBV11-1
CDR3: CASSTGTGSYEQYF
DNA: TGTGCCAGCAGCACCGGGACAGGGTCCTACGAGCAGTACTTC

J: TRBJ1-2
size: few
D: NA
V: TRBV27
CDR3: CASSFFSDRATKWDYGYTF
DNA: TGTGCCAGCAGTTTTTTCTCGGACAGAGCCACCAAGTGGGACTATGGCTACACCTTC

J: TRBJ2-2
size: few
D: NA
V: TRBV28
CDR3: CASGQITGELFF
DNA: TGTGCCAGCGGACAGATCACCGGGGAGCTGTTTTTT

J: TRBJ2-3
size: few
D: TRBD2
V: TRBV12-5
CDR3: CASGFAGGHTQYF
DNA: TGTGCTAGTGGTTTCGCGGGGGGACATACGCAGTATTTT

J: TRBJ2-1
size: few
D: TRBD2
V: TRBV7-3
CDR3: CASRASGGSYNEQFF
DNA: TGTGCCAGCAGGGCATCGGGGGGGTCCTACAATGAGCAGTTCTTC

J: TRBJ2-1
size: NA
D: TRBD2
V: TRBV29-1
CDR3: CSVATGTSGGNNEQFF
DNA: TGCAGCGTTGCTACCGGGACTAGCGGGGGCAACAATGAGCAGTTCTTC

J: TRBJ1-2
size: NA
D: NA
V: TRBV12-3/TRBV12-4
CDR3: CASRLGNNYGYTF
DNA: TGTGCCAGCAGACTCGGGAATAACTATGGCTACACCTTC

J: TRBJ2-7
size: NA
D: TRBD1
V: TRBV6-2/TRBV6-3
CDR3: CASSQQGYEQYF
DNA: TGTGCCAGCAGTCAACAGGGGTACGAGCAGTACTTC

J: TRBJ1-1
size: NA
D: TRBD1
V: TRBV7-9
CDR3: CASRHAGGATEAFF
DNA: TGTGCCAGCAGACATGCAGGGGGGGCGACTGAAGCTTTCTTT

J: TRBJ1-1
size: NA
D: NA
V: TRBV6-1
CDR3: CASSGGGEAQKAFF
DNA: TGTGCCAGCAGTGGAGGGGGGGAAGCGCAGAAAGCTTTCTTT

J: TRBJ2-5
size: few
D: NA
V: TRBV7-9
CDR3: CASSLGGGSPIQETQYF
DNA: TGTGCCAGCAGCTTAGGGGGGGGCAGCCCGATCCAAGAGACCCAGTACTTC

J: TRBJ1-4
size: NA
D: NA
V: TRBV27
CDR3: CASSSNREKLFF
DNA: TGTGCCAGCAGTTCTAACCGGGAAAAACTGTTTTTT

J: TRBJ2-7
size: NA
D: TRBD2
V: TRBV7-2
CDR3: CASSLGGGTAYEQYF
DNA: TGTGCCAGCAGCTTGGGCGGGGGGACGGCCTACGAGCAGTACTTC

J: TRBJ2-7
size: many
D: NA
V: TRBV6-2/TRBV6-3
CDR3: CASSYEEAYEQYF
DNA: TGTGCCAGCAGTTACGAAGAAGCCTACGAGCAGTACTTC

J: TRBJ2-2
size: many
D: NA
V: TRBV5-4
CDR3: CAVTGAELSSPGELFF
DNA: TGTGCCGTCACCGGGGCCGAACTTTCCTCCCCCGGGGAGCTGTTTTTT

J: TRBJ1-1
size: few
D: NA
V: TRBV6-6
CDR3: CASSYENTEAFF
DNA: TGTGCCAGCAGTTACGAGAACACTGAAGCTTTCTTT

J: TRBJ1-2
size: NA
D: NA
V: TRBV12-3/TRBV12-4
CDR3: CASSDRAPRGYTF
DNA: TGTGCCAGCAGTGACCGGGCGCCCAGGGGCTACACCTTC

J: TRBJ2-5
size: NA
D: NA
V: TRBV6-5
CDR3: CASSYAVGETQYF
DNA: TGTGCCAGCAGTTATGCCGTCGGCGAGACCCAGTACTTC

J: TRBJ1-1
size: NA
D: TRBD1
V: TRBV7-9
CDR3: CASSLGQLKNTEAFF
DNA: TGTGCCAGCAGCTTGGGACAGCTCAAGAACACTGAAGCTTTCTTT

J: TRBJ2-7
size: many
D: NA
V: TRBV7-9
CDR3: CASSPTRGSYEQYF
DNA: TGTGCCAGCAGCCCAACCCGGGGATCCTACGAGCAGTACTTC

J: TRBJ2-5
size: NA
D: NA
V: TRBV5-1
CDR3: CASSLVPQTETQYF
DNA: TGCGCCAGCAGCTTGGTCCCCCAGACGGAGACCCAGTACTTC

J: TRBJ2-1
size: NA
D: NA
V: TRBV20-1
CDR3: CSATRALNEQFF
DNA: TGCAGTGCTACGCGGGCACTCAATGAGCAGTTCTTC

J: TRBJ2-5
size: NA
D: TRBD2
V: TRBV7-9
CDR3: CASSRTSVGETQYF
DNA: TGTGCCAGCAGCAGGACTAGCGTGGGAGAGACCCAGTACTTC

J: TRBJ2-2
size: NA
D: TRBD2
V: TRBV9
CDR3: CASSAGGLAGSGELFF
DNA: TGTGCCAGCAGCGCCGGTGGGCTAGCGGGCTCCGGGGAGCTGTTTTTT

J: TRBJ2-7
size: NA
D: TRBD2
V: TRBV5-5
CDR3: CASSLSGGEYEQYF
DNA: TGTGCCAGCAGCTTGAGCGGGGGGGAGTACGAGCAGTACTTC

J: TRBJ2-2
size: many
D: NA
V: TRBV4-3
CDR3: CASSQEDSYTGELFF
DNA: TGCGCCAGCAGCCAAGAGGATTCTTACACCGGGGAGCTGTTTTTT